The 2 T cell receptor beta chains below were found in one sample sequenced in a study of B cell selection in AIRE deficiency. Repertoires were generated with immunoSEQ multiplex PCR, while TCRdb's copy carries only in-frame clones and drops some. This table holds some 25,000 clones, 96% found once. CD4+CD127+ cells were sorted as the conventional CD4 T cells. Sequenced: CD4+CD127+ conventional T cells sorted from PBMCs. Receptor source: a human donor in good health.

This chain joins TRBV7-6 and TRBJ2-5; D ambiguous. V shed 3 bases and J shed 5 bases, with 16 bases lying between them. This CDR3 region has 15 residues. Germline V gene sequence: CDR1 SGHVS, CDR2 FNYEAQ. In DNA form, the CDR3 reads TGTGCCAGCAGCTTTACGGAGATGGCCTGGGAGACCCAGTACTTC. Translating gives CASSFTEMAWETQYF.

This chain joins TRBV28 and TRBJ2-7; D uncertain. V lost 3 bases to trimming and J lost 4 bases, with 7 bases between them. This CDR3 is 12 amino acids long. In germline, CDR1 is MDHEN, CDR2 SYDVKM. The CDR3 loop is CASSFGQYEQYF. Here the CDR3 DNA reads TGTGCCAGCAGTTTTGGTCAGTACGAGCAGTACTTC.